Sequencing of this TCR beta chain was carried out in a study of T cell responses to AZD1222 COVID-19 vaccine. Study background: Doses given second, at about 4 or about 12 weeks, were pooled.

Profiling relied on immunoSEQ multiplex PCR, and the TCRdb table lists in-frame clones only, not all of them. The sample consists of 150,000 to 200,000 clones, about 93% of them appearing once. General study points: Of spike-specific TCRs, nearly half reportedly target regions left unmutated in variants. Two doses of AZD1222 preceded a rise in Spike-specific TCR breadth and depth.

The V and J ends lost 7 bases and 0 bases respectively, with 10 bases between them. Germline V gives CDR1 LNHDA, CDR2 SQIVND (reference sequence). The CDR3 runs 14 residues. About this clone: The antigen remains undetermined.

Specimen: peripheral blood, collected on day 0 of AZD1222 vaccination. The gene calls are TRBV19 and TRBJ1-5; D is ambiguous. The origin of this receptor is an adult in good health. CDR3 nucleotides: TGTGCCAGTAAGGAACAGTATAGCAATCAGCCCCAGCATTTT. It codes for CASKEQYSNQPQHF.